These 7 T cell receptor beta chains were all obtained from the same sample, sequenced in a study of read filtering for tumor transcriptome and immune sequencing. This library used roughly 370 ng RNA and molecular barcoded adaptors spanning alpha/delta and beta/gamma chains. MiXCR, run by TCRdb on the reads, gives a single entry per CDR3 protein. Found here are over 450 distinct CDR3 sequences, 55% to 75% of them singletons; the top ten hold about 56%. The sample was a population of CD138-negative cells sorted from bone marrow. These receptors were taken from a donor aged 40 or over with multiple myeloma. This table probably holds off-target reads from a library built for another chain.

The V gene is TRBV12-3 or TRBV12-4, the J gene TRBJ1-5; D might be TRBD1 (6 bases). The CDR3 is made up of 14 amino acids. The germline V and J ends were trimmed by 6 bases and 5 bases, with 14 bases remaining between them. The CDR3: CASRLDSGDQPQHF. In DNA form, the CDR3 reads TGTGCCAGCAGACTTGACTCAGGGGATCAGCCCCAGCATTTT.

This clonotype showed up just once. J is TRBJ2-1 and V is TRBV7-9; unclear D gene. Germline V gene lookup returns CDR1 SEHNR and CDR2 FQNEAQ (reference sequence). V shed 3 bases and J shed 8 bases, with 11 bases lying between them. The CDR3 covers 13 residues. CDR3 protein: CASSLNGQDEQFF. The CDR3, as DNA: TGTGCCAGCAGCTTGAATGGGCAAGATGAGCAGTTCTTC.

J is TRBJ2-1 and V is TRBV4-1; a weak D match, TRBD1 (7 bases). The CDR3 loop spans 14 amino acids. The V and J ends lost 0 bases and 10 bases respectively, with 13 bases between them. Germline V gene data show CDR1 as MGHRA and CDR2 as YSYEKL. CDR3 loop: CASSQEEGAGEQFF. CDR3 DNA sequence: TGCGCCAGCAGCCAAGAGGAGGGGGCAGGCGAGCAGTTCTTC.

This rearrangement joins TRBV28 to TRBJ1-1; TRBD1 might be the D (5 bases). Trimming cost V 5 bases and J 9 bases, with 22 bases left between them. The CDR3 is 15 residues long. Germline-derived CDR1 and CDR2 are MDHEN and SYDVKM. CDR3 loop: CASSPPGGLSEKAFF. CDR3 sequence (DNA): TGTGCCAGCAGTCCGCCGGGGGGACTCTCTGAGAAAGCTTTCTTT.

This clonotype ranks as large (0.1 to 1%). This chain's CDR3 is CASSLTLKGNTEAFF. As DNA, the CDR3 is TGTGCCAGCAGTTTAACGTTAAAGGGGAACACTGAAGCTTTCTTT. The V call is TRBV28, the J call TRBJ1-1; D is unresolved. Trimming cost V 2 bases and J 1 base, with 11 bases left between them. Germline V CDR1 and CDR2: MDHEN, SYDVKM. This CDR3 has 15 amino acids.

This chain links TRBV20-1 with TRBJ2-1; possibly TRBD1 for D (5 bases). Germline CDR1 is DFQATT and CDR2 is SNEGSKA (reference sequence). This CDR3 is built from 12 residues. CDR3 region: CSWFRGWYGQFF. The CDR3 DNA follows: TGCAGCTGGTTTAGGGGCTGGTATGGGCAGTTCTTC.

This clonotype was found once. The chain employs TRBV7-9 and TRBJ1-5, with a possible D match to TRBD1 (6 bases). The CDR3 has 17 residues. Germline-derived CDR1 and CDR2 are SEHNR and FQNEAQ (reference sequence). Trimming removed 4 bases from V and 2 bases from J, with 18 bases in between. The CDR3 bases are TGTGCCAGCAGCTCACAGGGAAGTGAAGCCGGCAATCAGCCCCAGCATTTT. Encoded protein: CASSSQGSEAGNQPQHF.